This T cell receptor beta chain was documented in a study of T cells after yellow fever vaccination. The wider study: With SMART-Seq v4 Ultra Low Input, the fractions containing low cell numbers were prepared. General study points: Post-booster reappearance was seen for most primary-vaccination clones (96% CD4, about 90% CD8). The study noted that FACS-sorted repertoires could contain abundant clonotypes contaminating from the bulk population. Peaking on day 5 versus 15, the secondary response was faster but weaker.

TCRdb re-derived calls from the 5' RACE reads in MiXCR, one entry per CDR3 protein. The top ten hold about 0.54% of the sample, which has 200,000 to 300,000 distinct CDR3 sequences, 10% to 15% seen once. CDR1 MNHEY and CDR2 SVGEGT come from the germline V gene. The V and J ends lost 6 bases and 5 bases respectively, with 15 bases between them. This CDR3 has 14 amino acids. On this clonotype itself: Its antigen is unidentified.

This clonotype originated in a man aged 25-45 years who received the YFV17D yellow fever vaccine. The chain combines TRBV6-2 or TRBV6-3 with TRBJ2-3; possibly TRBD1 or TRBD2 for D (5 bases each). The specimen was CD4+ T cells sorted from PBMCs, collected 45 days after the yellow fever booster vaccination. Here the CDR3 reads CASRSGPLRDTQYF. In DNA, the CDR3 is TGTGCCAGCAGATCGGGACCACTCAGAGATACGCAGTATTTT.